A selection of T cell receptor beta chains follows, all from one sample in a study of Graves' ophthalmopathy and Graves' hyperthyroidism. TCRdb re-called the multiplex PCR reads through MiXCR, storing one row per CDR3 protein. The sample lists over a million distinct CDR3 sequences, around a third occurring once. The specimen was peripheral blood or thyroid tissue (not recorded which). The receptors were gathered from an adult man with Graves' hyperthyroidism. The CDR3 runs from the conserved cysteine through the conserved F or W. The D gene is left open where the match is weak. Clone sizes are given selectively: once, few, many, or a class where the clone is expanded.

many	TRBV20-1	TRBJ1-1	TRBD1	CSAAGDRDSKAFF	TGCAGTGCAGCGGGGGACAGGGATTCGAAAGCTTTCTTT
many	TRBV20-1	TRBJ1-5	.	CSASIGQGNQPQHF	TGCAGTGCTAGTATCGGGCAGGGCAATCAGCCCCAGCATTTT
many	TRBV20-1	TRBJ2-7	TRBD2	CSARGVSGYEQYF	TGCAGTGCTAGAGGTGTTAGCGGGTACGAGCAGTACTTC
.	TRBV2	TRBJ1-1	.	CASSVAGAGAFF	TGTGCCAGCAGTGTGGCAGGGGCTGGAGCTTTCTTT
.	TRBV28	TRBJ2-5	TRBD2	CASSPTSEPPETQYF	TGTGCCAGCAGTCCGACTAGCGAACCCCCAGAGACCCAGTACTTC
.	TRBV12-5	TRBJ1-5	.	CASVCSGTSIPPQHF	TGTGCTAGTGTTTGCTCCGGGACATCTATCCCGCCCCAGCATTTT
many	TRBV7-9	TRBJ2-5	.	CASSRRDRKGETQYF	TGTGCCAGCAGCCGACGGGACCGAAAGGGAGAGACCCAGTACTTC
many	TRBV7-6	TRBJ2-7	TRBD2	CASSPGTSGSPYEQYF	TGTGCCAGCAGCCCAGGGACTAGCGGGAGTCCCTACGAGCAGTACTTC
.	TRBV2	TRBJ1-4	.	CASTEHVRKLFF	TGTGCCAGCACCGAACATGTGCGAAAACTGTTTTTT
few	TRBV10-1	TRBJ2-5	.	CASSESSTSGQETQYF	TGCGCCAGCAGTGAGTCATCCACTAGTGGTCAAGAGACCCAGTACTTC
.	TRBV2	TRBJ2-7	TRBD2	CASSPLTSGSTPQYF	TGTGCCAGCAGTCCACTGACTAGCGGGAGCACGCCGCAGTACTTC
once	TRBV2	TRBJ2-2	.	CASRLGRYTGELFF	TGTGCCAGCAGATTGGGGCGGTACACCGGGGAGCTGTTTTTT
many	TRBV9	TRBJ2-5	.	CASSVEALGGTQYF	TGTGCCAGCAGCGTAGAAGCCCTCGGGGGGACCCAGTACTTC
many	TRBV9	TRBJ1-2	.	CASSVGRGATNYGYTF	TGTGCCAGCAGCGTGGGTCGGGGGGCGACTAACTATGGCTACACCTTC
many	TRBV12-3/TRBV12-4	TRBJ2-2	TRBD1	CASDRDAGELFF	TGTGCCAGCGACAGGGATGCCGGGGAGCTGTTTTTT
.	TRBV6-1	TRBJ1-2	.	CASSLTPEVNYGYTF	TGTGCCAGCAGTTTGACTCCGGAGGTAAACTATGGCTACACCTTC
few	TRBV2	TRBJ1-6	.	CASLQQNSPLHF	TGTGCCAGCTTACAGCAAAATTCACCCCTCCACTTT
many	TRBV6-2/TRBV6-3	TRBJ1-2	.	CASSYSIASYGYTF	TGTGCCAGCAGTTACTCGATAGCAAGCTATGGCTACACCTTC
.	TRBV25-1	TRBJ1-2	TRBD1	CASSESGQGSANYGYTF	TGTGCCAGCAGTGAATCGGGACAGGGTTCAGCTAACTATGGCTACACCTTC
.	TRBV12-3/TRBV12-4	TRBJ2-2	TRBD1	CASRAQGRNTGELFF	TGTGCCAGCAGAGCACAGGGGAGGAACACCGGGGAGCTGTTTTTT
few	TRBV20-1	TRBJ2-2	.	CSARGLLYTGELFF	TGCAGTGCTAGGGGCCTATTATACACCGGGGAGCTGTTTTTT
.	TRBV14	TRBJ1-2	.	CASSQKPGLGYGYTF	TGTGCCAGCAGCCAAAAGCCTGGCCTCGGGTATGGCTACACCTTC
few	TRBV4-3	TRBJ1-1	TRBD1	CASSHGGTGKGEAFF	TGCGCCAGCAGCCATGGTGGGACAGGAAAGGGTGAAGCTTTCTTT
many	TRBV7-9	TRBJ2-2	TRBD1	CASSPIQGAHAGELFF	TGTGCCAGCAGTCCAATACAGGGGGCGCACGCCGGGGAGCTGTTTTTT
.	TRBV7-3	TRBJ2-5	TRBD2	CASSPPLGGGETQYF	TGTGCCAGCAGTCCTCCCCTTGGGGGGGGGGAGACCCAGTACTTC
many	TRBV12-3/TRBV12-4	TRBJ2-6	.	CASSRYAGANVLTF	TGTGCCAGCAGTCGTTACGCTGGGGCCAACGTCCTGACTTTC
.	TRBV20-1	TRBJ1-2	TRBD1	CSARARDRPRYGTF	TGCAGTGCTAGAGCCCGGGACAGGCCTCGATACGGCACCTTC
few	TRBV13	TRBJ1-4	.	CASGPRAGNEKLFF	TGTGCCAGCGGCCCCAGGGCCGGGAATGAAAAACTGTTTTTT
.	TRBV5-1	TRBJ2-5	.	CASSLFPGEEETQYF	TGCGCCAGCAGCTTGTTCCCAGGAGAAGAAGAGACCCAGTACTTC
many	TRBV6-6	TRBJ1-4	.	CASRRGELFF	TGTGCCAGCAGGCGGGGAGAACTGTTTTTT
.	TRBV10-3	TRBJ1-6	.	CAISDVAASPLHF	TGTGCCATCAGTGACGTAGCAGCCTCACCCCTCCACTTT